This TCR beta chain appears in the sequencing data of a study of OX40 agonist ivuxolimab in advanced cancers. Study background: Patients achieving partial responses numbered three: one hepatocellular carcinoma case and two cutaneous melanoma cases.

Blood sampling was done at baseline, cycle 4 day 1, and cycle 7 day 1. With respect to this clone: Its target is unknown.

General study points: The work left the antigen specificity of expanded peripheral T cells undetermined.

The method was immunoSEQ multiplex PCR; TCRdb's version includes in-frame clones alone and lacks a portion of them. The sample lists approximately 77,000 clones, about 85% seen once, with roughly 2.1% in the top ten. Material: CD4+ or CD8+ T cells sorted from blood, obtained in a trial of the OX40 agonist ivuxolimab. This receptor was identified in an adult with an advanced solid tumor such as melanoma, head and neck, liver or kidney cancer.

Written as DNA, the CDR3 is TGTGCCAGCAGCTTTTCGCAGGGCTACGAGCAGTACTTC. Translation: CASSFSQGYEQYF. V is TRBV7-9 and J is TRBJ2-7; possibly TRBD1 for D (5 bases). The V end was cut by 3 bases, the J end by 3 bases, with 9 bases between. From germline, CDR1 is SEHNR and CDR2 FQNEAQ (reference sequence). CDR3 length equals 13 residues.